This T cell receptor (beta chain) was sequenced during a study of T cells in Graves' hyperthyroidism and ophthalmopathy. Broader study findings: From stable hyperthyroidism, ophthalmopathy was set apart by a 13 V-J model.

The CDR3 covers 16 residues. J lost 2 bases, V lost 4 bases, and 5 bases had no gene match. Germline V gene sequence: CDR1 SGHRS, CDR2 YFSETQ. This clonotype occurred many times. Its specificity is unknown. Amplification of TCR beta CDR3 regions was performed using RNA transcripts as template. During a first-round RT-PCR of the TCR CDR3, the HTBI primer set was used. TCRdb analysed the multiplex PCR reads with MiXCR anew, one entry per CDR3 protein. The sample holds approximately 330,000 distinct CDR3 sequences, around a fifth seen once. Specimen: blood. This TCR derives from a woman aged 45-65 years with Graves' hyperthyroidism. The J gene is TRBJ2-3, the V gene TRBV5-1; TRBD1 matches 12 bases. In DNA, the CDR3 is TGCGCCAGCAGCGCGGGACAGGGGGCTGACACAGATACGCAGTATTTT. It is translated as CASSAGQGADTDTQYF.